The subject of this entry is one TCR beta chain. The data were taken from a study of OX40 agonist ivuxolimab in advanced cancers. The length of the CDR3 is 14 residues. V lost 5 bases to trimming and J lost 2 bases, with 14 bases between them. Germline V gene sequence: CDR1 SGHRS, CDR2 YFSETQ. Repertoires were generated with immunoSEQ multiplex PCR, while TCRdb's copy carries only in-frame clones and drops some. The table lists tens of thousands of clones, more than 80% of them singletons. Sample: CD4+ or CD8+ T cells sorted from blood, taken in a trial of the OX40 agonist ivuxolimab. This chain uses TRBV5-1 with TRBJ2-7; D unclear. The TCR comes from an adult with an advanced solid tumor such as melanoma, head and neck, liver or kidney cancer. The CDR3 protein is CASRGGRQAYEQYF. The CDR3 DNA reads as TGCGCCAGCAGGGGCGGACGGCAGGCCTACGAGCAGTACTTC.